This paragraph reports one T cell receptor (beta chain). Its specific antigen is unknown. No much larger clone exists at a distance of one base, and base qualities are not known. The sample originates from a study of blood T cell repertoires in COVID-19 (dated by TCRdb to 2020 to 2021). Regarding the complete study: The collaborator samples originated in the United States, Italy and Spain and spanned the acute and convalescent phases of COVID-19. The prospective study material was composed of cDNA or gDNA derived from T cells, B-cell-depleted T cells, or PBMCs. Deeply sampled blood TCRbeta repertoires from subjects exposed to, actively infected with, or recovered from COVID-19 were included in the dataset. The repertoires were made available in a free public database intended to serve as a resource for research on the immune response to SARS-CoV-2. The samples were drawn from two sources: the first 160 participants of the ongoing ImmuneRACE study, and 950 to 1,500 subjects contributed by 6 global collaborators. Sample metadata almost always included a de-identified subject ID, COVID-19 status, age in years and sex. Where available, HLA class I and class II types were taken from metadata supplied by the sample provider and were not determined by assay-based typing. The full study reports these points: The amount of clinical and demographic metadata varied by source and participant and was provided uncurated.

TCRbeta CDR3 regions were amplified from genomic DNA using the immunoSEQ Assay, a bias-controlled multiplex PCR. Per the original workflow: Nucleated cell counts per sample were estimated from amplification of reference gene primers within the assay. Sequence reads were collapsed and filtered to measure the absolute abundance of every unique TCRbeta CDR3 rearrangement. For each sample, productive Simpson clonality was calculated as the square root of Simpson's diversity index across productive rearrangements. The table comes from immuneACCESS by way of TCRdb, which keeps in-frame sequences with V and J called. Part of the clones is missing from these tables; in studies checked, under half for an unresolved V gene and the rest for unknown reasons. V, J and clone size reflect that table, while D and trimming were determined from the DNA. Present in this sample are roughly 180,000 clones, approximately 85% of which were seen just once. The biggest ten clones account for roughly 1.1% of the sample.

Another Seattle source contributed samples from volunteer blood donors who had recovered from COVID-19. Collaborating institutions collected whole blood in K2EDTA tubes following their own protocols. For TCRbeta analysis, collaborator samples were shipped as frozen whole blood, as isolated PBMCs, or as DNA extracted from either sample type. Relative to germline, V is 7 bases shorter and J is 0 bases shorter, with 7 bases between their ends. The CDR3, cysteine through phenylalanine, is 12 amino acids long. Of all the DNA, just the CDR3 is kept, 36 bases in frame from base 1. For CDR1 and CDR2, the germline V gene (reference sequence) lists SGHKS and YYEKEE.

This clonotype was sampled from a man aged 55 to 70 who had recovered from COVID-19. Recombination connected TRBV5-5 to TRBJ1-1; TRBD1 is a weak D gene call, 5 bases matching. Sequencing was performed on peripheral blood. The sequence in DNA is TGTGCCAGCGCGGGGGTGAACACTGAAGCTTTCTTT. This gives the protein CASAGVNTEAFF.